There are many counts of the clone carrying this TCR beta chain. Its antigen is unknown. Preparation of the TCRbeta library was carried out with unique molecular identifiers. One entry per CDR3 protein results from TCRdb running MiXCR on the PCR reads. The table has 25,000 to 35,000 distinct CDR3 sequences, approximately 7% seen once. The sample comes from a study of T-cell reconstitution after alpha-beta-depleted transplantation in children. Whole-study findings and limits: Fresh T-cell production supplied most of the T-cell counts and diversity seen one year after transplant. Alpha-beta T cells present about two months after transplant were reported to originate from several hundred expanded graft clones. Surviving recipient T cells and thymic progenitors accounted for the high day-60 TCRbeta diversity observed in some patients.

The CDR3 runs 15 residues. J was trimmed by 5 bases and V by 5 bases; bases with no gene match: 5. Germline V gene sequence: CDR1 SNHLY, CDR2 FYNNEI. This sequence was found in a child less than two years old who had a stem cell transplant for acute myeloid leukemia, so the T cells may come from the graft donor. Sequenced here: peripheral blood, sampled 60 days after TCRalphabeta/CD19-depleted stem cell transplant. The chain joins TRBV2 to TRBJ2-2, with TRBD1 matching 10 bases. The CDR3 DNA is TGTGCCAGCAGTCACCGGGACAGGGGAACCGGGGAGCTGTTTTTT. It codes for CASSHRDRGTGELFF. The variable domain in full, with the rest retrieved from reference TRBV2 and TRBJ2-2, is EPEVTQTPSHQVTQMGQEVILRCVPISNHLYFYWYRQILGQKVEFLVSFYNNEISEKSEIFDDQFSVERPDGSNFTLKIRSTKLEDSAMYFCASSHRDRGTGELFFGEGSRLTVL.